One sample yielded the 25 T cell receptor beta chains listed below, sequenced in a study of T cell responses to AZD1222 COVID-19 vaccine. Assay used: immunoSEQ multiplex PCR; TCRdb lists only in-frame clones, some missing. The table shows fewer than 120,000 clones, with roughly 85% occurring only once. The sample in question was peripheral blood, obtained on day 0 of AZD1222 vaccination. The receptor set was obtained from an adult in good health.

The V and J genes are TRBV19 and TRBJ2-7; D gene uncertain. The CDR3 totals 14 residues. Per germline, CDR1 LNHDA and CDR2 SQIVND (reference sequence). The V end was cut by 7 bases, the J end by 0 bases, with 13 bases between. CDR3 in DNA: TGTGCCAGTACCCCTCGGAGCGACTCCTACGAGCAGTACTTC. Its translation: CASTPRSDSYEQYF.

The chain combines TRBV10-3 with TRBJ1-2, with 7 bases lining up with TRBD1. V dropped 2 bases and J dropped 6; count of bases not matched to a gene: 9. The germline CDR1 and CDR2 sequences are ENHRY and SYGVKD. The CDR3 has 15 amino acids. The CDR3 here is CAISETRDSNHGYTF. The CDR3 DNA follows: TGTGCCATCAGTGAGACTAGGGACAGCAACCATGGCTACACCTTC.

The J gene is TRBJ1-1, the V gene TRBV6-1, with D uncertain. The germline CDR1 and CDR2 sequences are MNHNS and SASEGT. The V gene lost 2 bases and the J gene lost 5 bases, with 9 bases spanning the gap. The CDR3 runs to 13 residues. CDR3 loop: CASSEQGRTEAFF. The CDR3 DNA reads as TGTGCCAGCAGTGAACAAGGGCGAACTGAAGCTTTCTTT.

V and J are TRBV4-2 and TRBJ1-1, with D possibly being TRBD1 (6 bases). The CDR3 is made up of 16 amino acids. Per germline, CDR1 LGHNA and CDR2 YNFKEQ. Trimming took off 0 bases at V and 1 base at J, with 12 bases between the two ends. Here the CDR3 reads CASSQEAGARNTEAFF. The DNA of the CDR3 is TGTGCCAGCAGCCAAGAGGCGGGGGCCAGGAACACTGAAGCTTTCTTT.

The chain is built from TRBV18 and TRBJ1-2; the D is unclear. Trimming shortened V by 3 bases and J by 0 bases, and 8 bases separated the two germline ends. This CDR3 region has 14 residues. Per germline, CDR1 KGHSH and CDR2 LQKENI. This CDR3 reads CASSPGPSNYGYTF. In nucleotides, the CDR3 is TGTGCCAGCTCACCCGGTCCCTCTAACTATGGCTACACCTTC.

The gene calls are TRBV10-1 and TRBJ1-3; D is unclear. Looked up from germline, CDR1 is WNHNN and CDR2 is SYGVQD (reference sequence). V was cut by 3 bases and J by 1 base, with 13 bases left in between. There are 16 residues in the CDR3. The CDR3: CASSDTGLASGNTIYF. The DNA for the CDR3 is TGCGCCAGCAGTGACACCGGCCTCGCGTCTGGAAACACCATATATTTT.

This chain joins TRBV18 and TRBJ2-1, with TRBD1 identical over 10 bases. The germline gives CDR1 KGHSH, CDR2 LQKENI. Trimming took 3 bases from V and 9 from J; bases not matched to a gene: 8. This CDR3 is built from 15 residues. CDR3 sequence reads: CASSPRQGAQGEQFF. CDR3 coding DNA: TGTGCCAGCTCACCGCGACAGGGGGCCCAGGGTGAGCAGTTCTTC.

The rearrangement uses TRBV19 and TRBJ1-4, with a weak D call TRBD1 (6 bases). V was clipped by 7 bases and J by 3 bases, with 15 bases between them. Germline V gene lookup returns CDR1 LNHDA and CDR2 SQIVND (reference sequence). The CDR3 is 15 residues long. CDR3 DNA sequence: TGTGCCAGTAATCCTCTCGGGACACCTAATGAAAAACTGTTTTTT. As protein: CASNPLGTPNEKLFF.

This clone is a singleton in its sample. The rearrangement uses TRBV3-1 (or the pseudogene TRBV3-2) and TRBJ1-2, with 8 bases lining up with TRBD1. J gave up 3 bases and V 5 bases, and 14 bases lay outside the gene matches. CDR1 is LGHDT, CDR2 YNNKEL, per germline (reference sequence). This CDR3 has 17 amino acids. CDR3: CASSSGLGTGRDYGYTF. DNA of the CDR3: TGTGCCAGCAGCTCCGGGCTTGGGACAGGCAGGGACTATGGCTACACCTTC.

In its sample, this clone was seen many times. The CDR3 bases are TGTGCCAGCAGACACCAGCGGAGGAGCTCCTACAATGAGCAGTTCTTC. The encoded protein is CASRHQRRSSYNEQFF. The V and J genes are TRBV6-6 and TRBJ2-1; tentatively, D is TRBD2 (5 bases). There are 16 residues in the CDR3. V lost 6 bases and J lost 0, with 15 bases in between. Germline V CDR1 and CDR2: MNHNY, SVGAGI (reference sequence).

The DNA for the CDR3 is TGTGCCAGCTCGCCTACCAACGGGGAGCCCCAGCATTTT. Translated: CASSPTNGEPQHF. The chain recombines TRBV18 with TRBJ1-5; no firm D call. Looked up from germline, CDR1 is KGHSH and CDR2 is LQKENI. The CDR3 has 13 residues. The V end was cut by 6 bases, the J end by 8 bases, with 14 bases between.

The chain employs TRBV3-1 (or the pseudogene TRBV3-2) and TRBJ2-7; no clear D. Germline V gives CDR1 LGHDT, CDR2 YNNKEL (reference sequence). V lost 4 bases to trimming and J lost 0 bases, with 4 bases between them. The CDR3 runs to 12 residues. CDR3: CASSPSSYEQYF. CDR3 DNA sequence: TGTGCCAGCAGCCCATCCTCCTACGAGCAGTACTTC.

The chain uses TRBV28 and TRBJ1-1; D gene ambiguous. The CDR3 is 14 residues long. Per germline, CDR1 MDHEN and CDR2 SYDVKM. V was shortened by 7 bases and J by 4 bases, with 16 bases between the two germline ends. CDR3 DNA sequence: TGTGCCAGCATTAAATCCCTCGAAGGCACTGAAGCTTTCTTT. It is translated as CASIKSLEGTEAFF.

V is TRBV28 and J is TRBJ1-1; D uncertain. The length of the CDR3 is 12 residues. CDR1 and CDR2 from the germline V gene are MDHEN and SYDVKM. Trimming took off 8 bases at V and 3 bases at J, with 10 bases between the two ends. The CDR3 spells CASGQLYTEAFF. The CDR3 nucleotides are TGTGCCAGCGGTCAGCTATACACTGAAGCTTTCTTT. Looking up the rest from reference TRBV28 and TRBJ1-1 gives the full variable domain: DVKVTQSSRYLVKRTGEKVFLECVQDMDHENMFWYRQDPGLGLRLIYFSYDVKMKEKGDIPEGYSVSREKKERFSLILESASTNQTSMYLCASGQLYTEAFFGQGTRLTVV.

The chain is built from TRBV7-3 and TRBJ2-2; D remains ambiguous. This CDR3 region has 14 residues. Trimming cost V 6 bases and J 2 bases, with 10 bases left between them. Germline values: CDR1 SGHTA, CDR2 FQGTGA. The CDR3 nucleotides read TGTGCCAGCAGTCCTAGGGTAAACACCGGGGAGCTGTTTTTT. Translated: CASSPRVNTGELFF.

J is TRBJ1-5 and V is TRBV4-2, with TRBD1 identical over 8 bases. This CDR3 contains 16 residues. V gave up 0 bases and J gave up 4 bases; unmatched junction bases: 5. The V gene's germline CDR1 is LGHNA and CDR2 YNFKEQ. The CDR3 loop is CASSQEGGQGNQPQHF. The CDR3 bases are TGTGCCAGCAGCCAAGAAGGTGGACAGGGAAATCAGCCCCAGCATTTT.

The rearrangement joins TRBV12-5 to TRBJ1-1; unclear D gene. Germline values: CDR1 LGHNT, CDR2 FRNRAP. The CDR3 contains 13 residues. With 7 bases removed from V and 4 bases from J, the gap between germline ends came to 13 bases. CDR3: CASAIRVGTEAFF. CDR3 DNA: TGTGCTAGTGCTATTCGGGTAGGCACTGAAGCTTTCTTT.

The CDR3 DNA sequence: TGTGCCAGCAGGCCGACGCAGGGTCGGGAGACCCAGTACTTC. Amino acids: CASRPTQGRETQYF. V usage is TRBV6-5 and J usage is TRBJ2-5; TRBD1 is a possible D gene (5 bases). CDR1 MNHEY and CDR2 SVGAGI come from the germline V gene. The V gene lost 6 bases and the J gene lost 5 bases, with 16 bases spanning the gap. This CDR3 spans 14 amino acids.

The rearrangement joins TRBV7-9 to TRBJ2-3, with 10 bases identical to TRBD2. Unmatched junction bases numbered 10, after V lost 5 bases and J lost 5 bases. The CDR3 is 16 amino acids. The V gene's germline CDR1 is SEHNR and CDR2 FQNEAQ (reference sequence). The CDR3 nucleotides read TGTGCCAGCAGCCTTGGACTAGCGGTGACCCAAGATACGCAGTATTTT. This encodes CASSLGLAVTQDTQYF.

This clone was picked up a small number of times. V is TRBV6-1 and J is TRBJ2-7, with D unresolved. The CDR3 is 14 residues long. Germline V gives CDR1 MNHNS, CDR2 SASEGT. V was cut by 1 base and J by 7 bases, with 14 bases left in between. DNA of the CDR3: TGTGCCAGCAGTGAAGGGCCTTCAGTACGGGAGCAGTACTTC. It specifies CASSEGPSVREQYF.

In regard to this clone: Other DNA sequences in the sample encode the same CDR3. This chain uses TRBV18 with TRBJ2-2; 7 bases align to TRBD1. The trim removed 3 bases at V and 4 bases at J, leaving 5 bases unmatched. This CDR3 is built from 15 residues. The germline V gene has CDR1 KGHSH and CDR2 LQKENI. Written as DNA, the CDR3 is TGTGCCAGCTCACCTCGACAGGGCAGCACCGGGGAGCTGTTTTTT. Encoded protein: CASSPRQGSTGELFF.

V and J are TRBV24-1 and TRBJ2-1; D ambiguous. CDR3 length: 14 amino acids. Germline V gene lookup returns CDR1 KGHDR and CDR2 SFDVKD. Trimming removed 0 bases at V and 3 bases at J, with 5 bases between. CDR3 coding DNA: TGTGCCACCAGTGATTTGAACGGCTACAATGAGCAGTTCTTC. Amino acid sequence: CATSDLNGYNEQFF.

The V call is TRBV24-1, the J call TRBJ2-2; 7 bases agree with TRBD2. Germline CDR1 KGHDR, CDR2 SFDVKD. This CDR3 has 15 residues. V was pared by 7 bases and J by 7 bases, with 11 bases of the junction left unmatched. Here the CDR3 reads CATSGWEGQGGELFF. The CDR3 DNA follows: TGTGCCACCAGCGGATGGGAGGGCCAAGGCGGGGAGCTGTTTTTT.

This clone came up a few times. The V and J genes are TRBV28 and TRBJ1-2; the match to TRBD1 covers 9 bases. Germline V gene data show CDR1 as MDHEN and CDR2 as SYDVKM. Trimming removed 6 bases from V and 8 bases from J; junction bases left unmatched: 16. This CDR3 is built from 16 residues. CDR3 in amino acids: CASSLPSPGQGRGYTF. CDR3 DNA: TGTGCCAGCAGCCTGCCTTCTCCGGGACAGGGTCGAGGCTACACCTTC.

The CDR3 DNA sequence: TGTGCCAGCTCACTGGGGACAGTGGGTGAAAAACTGTTTTTT. This sequence encodes CASSLGTVGEKLFF. The rearrangement uses TRBV18 and TRBJ1-4, with 7 positions matching TRBD1. Germline V gene lookup returns CDR1 KGHSH and CDR2 LQKENI. The V segment lost 4 bases and the J segment 7 bases; nucleotides outside the gene matches: 6. There are 14 residues in the CDR3.